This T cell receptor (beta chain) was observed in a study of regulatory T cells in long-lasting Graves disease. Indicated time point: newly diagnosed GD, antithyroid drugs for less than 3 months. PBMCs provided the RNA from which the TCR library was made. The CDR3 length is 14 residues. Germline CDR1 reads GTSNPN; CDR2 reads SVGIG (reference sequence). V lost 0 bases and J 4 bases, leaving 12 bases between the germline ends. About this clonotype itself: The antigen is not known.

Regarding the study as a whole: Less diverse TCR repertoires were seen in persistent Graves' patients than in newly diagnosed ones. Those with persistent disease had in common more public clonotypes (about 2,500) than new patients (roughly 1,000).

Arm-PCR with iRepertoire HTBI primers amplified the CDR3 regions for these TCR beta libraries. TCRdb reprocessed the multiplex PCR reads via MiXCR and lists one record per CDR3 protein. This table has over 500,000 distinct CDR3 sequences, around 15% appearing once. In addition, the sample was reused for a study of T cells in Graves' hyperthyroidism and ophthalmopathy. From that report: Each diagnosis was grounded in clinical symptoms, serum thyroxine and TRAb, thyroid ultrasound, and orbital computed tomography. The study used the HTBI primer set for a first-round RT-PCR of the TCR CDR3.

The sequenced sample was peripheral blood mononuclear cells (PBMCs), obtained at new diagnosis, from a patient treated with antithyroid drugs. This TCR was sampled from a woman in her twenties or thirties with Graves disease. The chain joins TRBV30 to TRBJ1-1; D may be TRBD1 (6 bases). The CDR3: CAWSVGGGGTEAFF. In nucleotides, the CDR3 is TGTGCCTGGAGTGTGGGGGGCGGGGGCACTGAAGCTTTCTTT.